This T cell receptor (beta chain) derives from a study of control samples from healthy donors and cancer patients. Clones were read by immunoSEQ multiplex PCR, and TCRdb kept only the in-frame ones, dropping some. The sample consists of over 150,000 clones, 80% to 95% of them appearing once. The CDR3 has 14 amino acids. The ends were cut back, 7 bases at V and 6 bases at J, with 18 bases in the middle. CDR1 is MNHEY and CDR2 is SVGAGI in the germline V gene. The sequencing sample was made of blood. V gene TRBV6-5 combines with J gene TRBJ1-2; tentatively, D is TRBD1 (5 bases). This receptor was taken from a woman aged 40 to 50 in good health. CDR3 nucleotides: TGTGCCAGCAAAATTCCTGGCAGGGAACATGGCTACACCTTC. Translation: CASKIPGREHGYTF.